The clone carrying this T cell receptor (beta chain) was observed a handful of times. No antigen is known for it. This sample was included in a study of spatial heterogeneity in lung cancer. Findings and limits, study-wide: Blood carried ubiquitous expanded tumor TCRs more at resection than follow-up.

The CDR3 totals 15 residues. V was clipped by 2 bases and J by 8 bases; unmatched bases: 6. Germline V gene data show CDR1 as MNHNY and CDR2 as SVGAGI (reference sequence). From the 5' RACE reads, TCRdb called clonotypes with MiXCR, one entry per CDR3 protein. The data contain some 44,000 distinct CDR3 sequences, about 13% of them singletons. Time point in this sample: sample taken at primary tumor resection. The donors, 60 to 80 patients with untreated early-stage non-small cell lung cancer, provided the samples. TCRs were sequenced from unsorted whole RNA of tumor, nontumor lung or PBMC. The receptor comes from a male donor with early-stage non-small cell lung cancer. The rearrangement uses TRBV6-6 and TRBJ1-4, with 9 bases fitting TRBD1. The material sequenced was PBMCs, taken at surgery. The CDR3 loop is CASSYLGQGREKLFF. CDR3 nucleotide sequence: TGTGCCAGCAGTTACCTGGGACAGGGAAGGGAAAAACTGTTTTTT.